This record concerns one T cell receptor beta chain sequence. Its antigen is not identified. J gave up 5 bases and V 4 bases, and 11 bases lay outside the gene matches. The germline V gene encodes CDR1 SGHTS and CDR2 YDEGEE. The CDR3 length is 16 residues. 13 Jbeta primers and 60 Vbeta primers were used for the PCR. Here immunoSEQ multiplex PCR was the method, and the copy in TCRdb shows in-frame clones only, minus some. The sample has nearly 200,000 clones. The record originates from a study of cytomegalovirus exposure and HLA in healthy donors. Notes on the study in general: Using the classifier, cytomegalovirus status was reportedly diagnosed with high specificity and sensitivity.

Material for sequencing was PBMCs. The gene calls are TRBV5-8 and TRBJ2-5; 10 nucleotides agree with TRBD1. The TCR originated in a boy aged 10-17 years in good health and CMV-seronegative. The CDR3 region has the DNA TGTGCCAGCAGCCCAGGACAGGGGGTGATCGAGGAGACCCAGTACTTC. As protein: CASSPGQGVIEETQYF.